This T cell receptor (beta chain) was sequenced during a study of T-cell memory formation after mild COVID-19. Study-level points and caveats: Some responding clones appeared in pre-infection memory, suggesting cross-reactive memory joined.

TCRdb fed the 5' RACE reads into MiXCR, producing one record per CDR3 protein. The sample consists of 150,000 to 200,000 distinct CDR3 sequences, around a tenth of them appearing once. The CDR3 is made up of 17 amino acids. Trimming took 2 bases from V and 5 from J; bases not matched to a gene: 12. Germline values: CDR1 SGHDN, CDR2 FVKESK. This clonotype was detected a few times. Antigen: not known. The TCR sequence derives from a man in his late teens or twenties who had mild COVID-19 (a few samples of this study predate the infection). Cell type and time point are not known. The chain is built from TRBV14 and TRBJ2-3, with 8 bases lining up with TRBD2. Sequencing input: PBMCs or a T cell subset sorted from them (not recorded which). The CDR3 loop is CASSQPSDSGAGDTQYF. The CDR3 DNA sequence: TGTGCCAGCAGCCAACCCTCGGATAGCGGGGCGGGAGATACGCAGTATTTT.